What follows are 4 T cell receptor beta chains derived from one specimen sequenced in a study of technical replicates of blood from a few donors. The data were produced by immunoSEQ multiplex PCR, yet TCRdb's version contains in-frame clones alone and is incomplete. This sample has approximately 93,000 clones, with roughly 94% found just once. Source material: T cells isolated from PBMCs. The receptors come from a human donor in good health.

The chain employs TRBV6-5 and TRBJ2-1, with D tentatively TRBD2 (5 bases). Germline V gene data show CDR1 as MNHEY and CDR2 as SVGAGI. V was pared by 7 bases and J by 5 bases, with 6 bases between. This CDR3 spans 11 amino acids. The CDR3 here is CASTGNNEQFF. CDR3 DNA sequence: TGTGCCAGCACGGGAAACAATGAGCAGTTCTTC.

The chain is built from TRBV9 and TRBJ1-4, with a tentative D call TRBD1 (6 bases). The ends were cut back, 2 bases at V and 5 bases at J, with 10 bases in the middle. There are 14 residues in the CDR3. Germline V gene sequence: CDR1 SGDLS, CDR2 YYNGEE. The CDR3, as DNA: TGTGCCAGCAGCGTGTGGGGGACAAATGAAAAACTGTTTTTT. This gives the protein CASSVWGTNEKLFF.

The chain couples TRBV4-1 to TRBJ1-2, with 8 nucleotides matching TRBD1. The germline CDR1 and CDR2 sequences are MGHRA and YSYEKL. Trimming cost V 1 base and J 4 bases; bases outside gene matches: 11. The CDR3 consists of 17 residues. The CDR3 reads CASSQGSGTGPGYGYTF. The CDR3, as DNA: TGCGCCAGCAGCCAAGGGTCGGGGACAGGCCCCGGCTATGGCTACACCTTC.

The CDR3 protein is CASSETPTGNYGYTF. CDR3 coding DNA: TGTGCCAGCAGTGAGACACCCACAGGGAACTATGGCTACACCTTC. The chain carries TRBV6-4 and TRBJ1-2; TRBD1 might be the D (6 bases). The V end was cut by 3 bases, the J end by 2 bases, with 13 bases between. Per the germline V gene, CDR1 is MRHNA and CDR2 is SNTAGT. This CDR3 region has 15 residues.